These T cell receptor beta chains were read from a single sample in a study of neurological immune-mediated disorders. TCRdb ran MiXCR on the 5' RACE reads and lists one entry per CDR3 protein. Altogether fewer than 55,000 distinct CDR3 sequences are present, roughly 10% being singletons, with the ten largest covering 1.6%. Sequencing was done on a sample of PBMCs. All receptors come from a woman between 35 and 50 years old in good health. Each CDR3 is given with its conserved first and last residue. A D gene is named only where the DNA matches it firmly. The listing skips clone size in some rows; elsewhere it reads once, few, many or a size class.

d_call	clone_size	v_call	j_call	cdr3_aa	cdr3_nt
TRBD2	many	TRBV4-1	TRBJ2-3	CASSQEVQLVLAGATDTQYF	TGCGCCAGCAGCCAAGAGGTACAATTAGTACTAGCGGGGGCCACAGATACGCAGTATTTT
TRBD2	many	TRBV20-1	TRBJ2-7	CSARDPAGWYEQYF	TGCAGTGCTAGAGATCCAGCGGGGTGGTACGAGCAGTACTTC
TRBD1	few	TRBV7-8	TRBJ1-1	CASSYRGRDTEAFF	TGTGCCAGCAGCTACAGGGGGCGCGACACTGAAGCTTTCTTT
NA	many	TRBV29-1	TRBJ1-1	CSVGLGRGTEAFF	TGCAGCGTTGGATTGGGAAGAGGCACTGAAGCTTTCTTT
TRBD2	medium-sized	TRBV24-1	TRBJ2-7	CATSEGQSSGRYEQYF	TGTGCCACCAGTGAGGGTCAGTCTAGCGGGAGATACGAGCAGTACTTC
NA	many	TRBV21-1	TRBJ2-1	CASTAPGWNEQFF	TGTGCCAGCACCGCCCCCGGATGGAATGAGCAGTTCTTC
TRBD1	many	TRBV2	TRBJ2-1	CASMPRDRGYNEQFF	TGTGCCAGCATGCCACGGGACAGGGGCTACAATGAGCAGTTCTTC
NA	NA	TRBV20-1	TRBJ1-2	CSAPDLANYGYTF	TGCAGTGCTCCAGACTTAGCTAACTATGGCTACACCTTC
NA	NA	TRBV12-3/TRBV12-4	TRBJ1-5	CASRGFNQPQHF	TGTGCCAGCAGAGGTTTCAATCAGCCCCAGCATTTT
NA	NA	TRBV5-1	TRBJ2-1	CASSVRDDPSVEKFF	TGCGCCAGCAGCGTAAGGGACGACCCCTCGGTTGAGAAGTTCTTC
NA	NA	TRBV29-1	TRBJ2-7	CSGGDYEQYF	TGCAGCGGAGGGGACTACGAGCAGTACTTC
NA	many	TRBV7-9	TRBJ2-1	CASSSRASYNEQFF	TGTGCCAGCAGCTCGAGGGCGTCCTACAATGAGCAGTTCTTC
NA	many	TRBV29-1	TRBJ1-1	CSVPGNTEAFF	TGCAGCGTTCCAGGGAACACTGAAGCTTTCTTT
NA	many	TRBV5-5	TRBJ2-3	CASSKDGLSTDTQYF	TGTGCCAGCAGCAAGGACGGACTAAGCACAGATACGCAGTATTTT
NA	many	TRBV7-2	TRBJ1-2	CASSSYVTVGNYGYTF	TGTGCCAGCAGCTCCTACGTAACGGTTGGTAACTATGGCTACACCTTC
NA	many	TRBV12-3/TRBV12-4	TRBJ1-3	CASSPQGSGNTIYF	TGTGCCAGCAGTCCACAGGGCTCTGGAAACACCATATATTTT
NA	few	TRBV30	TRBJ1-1	CAWRDSPAGTEAFF	TGTGCCTGGAGGGACAGTCCCGCGGGTACTGAAGCTTTCTTT
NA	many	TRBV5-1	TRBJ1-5	CASSIGTVSNQPQHF	TGCGCCAGCAGCATAGGGACGGTTAGCAATCAGCCCCAGCATTTT
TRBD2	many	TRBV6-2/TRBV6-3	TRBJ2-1	CASSGTSLRGNEQFF	TGTGCCAGCAGCGGGACTAGTTTGCGGGGGAATGAGCAGTTCTTC
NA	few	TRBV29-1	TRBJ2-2	CSVEVPVGGELFF	TGCAGCGTTGAAGTCCCGGTCGGGGGGGAGCTGTTTTTT
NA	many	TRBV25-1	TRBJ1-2	CASSQYDYGYTF	TGTGCCAGCAGCCAGTACGACTATGGCTACACCTTC
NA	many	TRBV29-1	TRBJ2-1	CSVVRGVAYNEQFF	TGCAGCGTTGTAAGGGGGGTGGCCTACAATGAGCAGTTCTTC
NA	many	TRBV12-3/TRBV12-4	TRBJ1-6	CASSSQASYNSPLHF	TGTGCCAGCAGTTCTCAGGCCTCCTATAATTCACCCCTCCACTTT
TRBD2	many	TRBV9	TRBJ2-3	CASSVSGGSARDPYF	TGTGCCAGCAGCGTGAGCGGGGGGTCTGCCCGCGACCCGTATTTT
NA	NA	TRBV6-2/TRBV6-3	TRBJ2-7	CASSYRSNYYEQYF	TGTGCCAGCAGTTACCGCAGCAATTACTACGAGCAGTACTTC
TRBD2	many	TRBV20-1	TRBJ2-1	CSAPTSGRALDEQFF	TGCAGTGCACCTACTAGCGGGAGGGCCCTGGATGAGCAGTTCTTC
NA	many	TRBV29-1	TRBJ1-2	CSVEEMGSYGYTF	TGCAGCGTTGAAGAGATGGGTTCCTATGGCTACACCTTC